A selection of T cell receptor beta chains follows, all from one sample in a study of shared clonotypes between healthy human individuals. The protocol was immunoSEQ multiplex PCR, while the TCRdb copy is restricted to in-frame clones and leaves out a portion. The sample carries about 490,000 clones, over 65% recorded once. The specimen sequenced was PBMCs. These TCRs come from a woman in her thirties or forties in good health. Some clones in this sample may be carry-over from other donors' samples. Both conserved end residues are trimmed from each CDR3. The order of the fields is J gene, V gene, CDR3 protein.

>TRBJ2-3|TRBV18
ASSPPTRASTDTQY
>TRBJ2-2|TRBV6-6
ASARLAGGGTGELF
>TRBJ2-2|TRBV5-1
ASSLEGQGSRELF
>TRBJ1-5|TRBV6-1
ASSGTGVQPQH
>TRBJ2-7|TRBV18
ASSPLAGGPIEQY
>TRBJ2-5|TRBV4-2
ASSSTSFQETQY
>TRBJ2-2|TRBV11-3
ASSLGPNTGELF
>TRBJ2-7|TRBV4-3
ASSQEHRAPYEQY
>TRBJ2-7|TRBV5-1
ASSRDSTSYEQY
>TRBJ2-5|TRBV10-3
AISPDGLGETQY
>TRBJ2-1|TRBV29-1
SVQPLGSNEQF
>TRBJ2-1|TRBV9
ASSEGWNNEQF
>TRBJ1-2|TRBV25-1
ASSESDRTYGYT
>TRBJ1-1|TRBV7-2
ASSLERNTEAF
>TRBJ1-2|TRBV18
ASSPPGFTYGYT
>TRBJ2-2|TRBV6-1
ASRELAVGELF
>TRBJ2-5|TRBV5-1
ASSLDPRQTQY
>TRBJ2-2|TRBV7-3
ASSLSASNTGELF
>TRBJ2-3|TRBV7-8
ASSLERDGVTQY
>TRBJ1-5|TRBV28
ASRPSGGQPQH
>TRBJ2-2|TRBV7-3
ASSLVAGANTGELF
>TRBJ2-1|TRBV13
ASSKSREQF
>TRBJ2-7|TRBV4-1
ASSQSSRGASYEQY
>TRBJ2-5|TRBV7-8
ASSLVILGFETQY
>TRBJ2-2|TRBV10-1
ASGEGQGGASETGELF
>TRBJ2-7|TRBV18
ASSTGTASTYEQY
>TRBJ2-1|TRBV9
ASSVGQRDEQF
>TRBJ2-2|TRBV4-2
ASSGLDYTGELF
>TRBJ2-3|TRBV5-1
ASSLVPGGTDTQY
>NA|TRBV5-3
AGARTRGDEQY
>TRBJ2-7|TRBV5-6
ASSWGLGTREQY
>TRBJ1-4|TRBV9
ASSPGTPGLGEKLF
>TRBJ2-7|TRBV28
ASSLPYYEQY
>TRBJ2-1|TRBV5-8
ASSLEGQVDNEQF
>TRBJ2-7|TRBV5-6
ASSPDRISYEQY
>TRBJ1-6|TRBV10-3
AITPGQGGSPLH
>TRBJ2-1|TRBV2
ASSATSGSNNEQF
>TRBJ2-7|TRBV19
ASRTSQGVGEQY
>TRBJ2-2|TRBV6-4
ASSYSTVNTGELF
>TRBJ2-5|TRBV5-1
ASSLELAGGETQY
>TRBJ2-3|TRBV9
ASSVEPGLATDTQY
>TRBJ2-1|TRBV27
ATLRDASSYNEQF
>TRBJ1-1|TRBV7-3
ASSSEGNTEAF
>TRBJ2-7|TRBV21-1
ASSKGNKSYEQY
>TRBJ1-1|TRBV10-3
AISHHRAGLSTEAF
>TRBJ2-1|TRBV5-1
ASGLAGGFGYNEQF
>TRBJ2-1|TRBV5-4
ASSASGSSYNEQF
>TRBJ2-1|TRBV10-3
AISESRLAGAVGEQF
>TRBJ2-1|TRBV7-9
ASSLPSGRESYNEQF
>TRBJ2-1|TRBV29-1
SGPKDADYNEQF
>TRBJ2-7|TRBV7-2
ASSLNIGVYEQY
>TRBJ1-6|TRBV5-8
ASSFGYSPLH
>TRBJ2-6|TRBV10-3
AIREGVLNSGANVLT
>TRBJ1-5|TRBV18
ASSPQGQGANQPQH